This T cell receptor beta chain came from a study of shared clonotypes between healthy human individuals. General study results and limits: Across a handful of donors, naive CD4 shared roughly 5%, naive CD8 about 3.2%, memory CD4 about 2.4%, memory CD8 over 0.3%.

Using immunoSEQ multiplex PCR, the repertoire was profiled, and TCRdb retains in-frame clones only, with some absent. Of about 110,000 clones in the sample, 68% were seen once. This clone has a single count. What it binds is unknown. CD45RO+ cells were combined with CCR7-negative CD45RA+ TemRA cells to form CD8 memory. Deletions cut 3 bases from V and 3 bases from J, with 12 bases between. Germline V lookup: CDR1 SNHLY, CDR2 FYNNEI. There are 14 residues in the CDR3. The V gene is TRBV2, the J gene TRBJ2-7; D is uncertain. The source material was memory CD8+ T cells sorted from blood. Sample subset: CD45RO+ cells pooled with CCR7-negative TemRA cells. The receptor was isolated from a woman younger than 45 in good health. The CDR3 bases are TGTGCCAGCAGTGAGGATTCGTATTTCTACGAGCAGTACTTC. It specifies CASSEDSYFYEQYF.